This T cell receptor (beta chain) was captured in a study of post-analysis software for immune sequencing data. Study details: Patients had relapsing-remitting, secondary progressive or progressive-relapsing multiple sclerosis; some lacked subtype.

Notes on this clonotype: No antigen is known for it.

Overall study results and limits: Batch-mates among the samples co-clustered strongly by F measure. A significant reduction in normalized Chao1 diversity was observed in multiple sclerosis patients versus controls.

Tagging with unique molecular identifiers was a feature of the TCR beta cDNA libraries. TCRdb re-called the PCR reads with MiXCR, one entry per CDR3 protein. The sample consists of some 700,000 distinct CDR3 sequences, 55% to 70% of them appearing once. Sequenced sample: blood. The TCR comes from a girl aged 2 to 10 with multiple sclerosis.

Written as DNA, the CDR3 is TGTGCCAGTAGTATAGGTCAGGGGGCGGACTATGGCTACACCTTC. This encodes CASSIGQGADYGYTF. The chain recombines TRBV19 with TRBJ1-2; 8 bases are a match to TRBD1. Germline V gene lookup returns CDR1 LNHDA and CDR2 SQIVND (reference sequence). J gave up 3 bases and V 1 base, and 4 bases lay outside the gene matches. CDR3 length: 15 amino acids.